This T cell receptor beta chain was profiled in a study of blood T cells in healthy people across ages. The use of a sample-barcoded 5' primer and a J-beta primer mix characterized a second PCR of 7 to 11 cycles. TCRdb used MiXCR to reprocess the 5' RACE reads, holding one entry per CDR3 protein. The profile shows 1 million or so distinct CDR3 sequences, 25% of them singletons. This sample also belongs to another study, concerning T cells of mothers and their children.

Sequencing input: blood. This sequence originates from a girl aged 2-15 years in good health.

CDR3 region: CASSLKLSVTQYF. The CDR3 DNA reads as TGTGCCAGCAGCTTAAAGCTTAGTGTGACCCAGTACTTC. This chain uses TRBV7-8 with TRBJ2-5; the D is unclear. Trimming took off 2 bases at V and 7 bases at J, with 11 bases between the two ends. CDR1 and CDR2 (germline): SGHVS, FQNEAQ. The CDR3 has 13 amino acids.